Shown below are 19 T cell receptor beta chains from a single sample sequenced in a study of blood T cell repertoires in COVID-19. Clones were read by immunoSEQ multiplex PCR, and TCRdb kept only the in-frame ones, dropping some. Of about 220,000 clones listed, 87% were seen once; the top ten hold about 2%. The specimen was peripheral blood. The receptors shown here come from a man aged 40-49 years with active or convalescent COVID-19.

The CDR3, as DNA: TGTGCCAGCAGCCCGAGTTTCACAGGGGACACTGGAAACACCATATATTTT. Translating gives CASSPSFTGDTGNTIYF. The V and J genes are TRBV5-4 and TRBJ1-3, with 7 bases that match TRBD1. V lost 4 bases to trimming and J lost 2 bases; unmatched junction nucleotides: 12. Germline V gives CDR1 SGHNT, CDR2 YYREEE (reference sequence). The CDR3 is 17 residues long.

The chain uses TRBV5-1 and TRBJ2-7, with 10 bases lining up with TRBD2. With 4 bases clipped from V and 0 bases from J, the junction kept 4 bases outside the gene matches. Germline CDR1 and CDR2: SGHRS and YFSETQ. This CDR3 comprises 15 residues. Written as DNA, the CDR3 is TGCGCCAGCAGCCCTAGGACTAGCGGCTCCTACGAGCAGTACTTC. Translation gives CASSPRTSGSYEQYF. Complete variable domain (other parts from reference TRBV5-1 and TRBJ2-7): KAGVTQTPRYLIKTRGQQVTLSCSPISGHRSVSWYQQTPGQGLQFLFEYFSETQRNKGNFPGRFSGRQFSNSRSEMNVSTLELGDSALYLCASSPRTSGSYEQYFGPGTRLTVT.

The CDR3, as DNA: TGTGCCAGCAGTTTCCCTCGGGGGGAGACCCAGTACTTC. It translates to CASSFPRGETQYF. The gene calls are TRBV7-6 and TRBJ2-5; TRBD2 is a possible D gene (6 bases). Deletions cut 6 bases from V and 5 bases from J, with 13 bases between. From germline, CDR1 is SGHVS and CDR2 FNYEAQ. The CDR3 spans 13 residues.

Points on this clone: At the DNA level, this CDR3 is encoded by other sequences in the same sample as well. The chain recombines TRBV6-5 with TRBJ1-3; D ambiguous. Trimming took 5 bases from V and 4 from J, leaving 3 bases between them. The CDR3 is made up of 11 amino acids. Germline CDR1 and CDR2: MNHEY and SVGAGI. CDR3 sequence (DNA): TGTGCCAGCAGTCAAGGAAACACCATATATTTT. Amino acid sequence: CASSQGNTIYF.

The table lists this clone with a count of one. The rearrangement joins TRBV7-9 to TRBJ2-7; 11 bases align to TRBD2. The V segment lost 5 bases and the J segment 4 bases; nucleotides outside the gene matches: 7. Germline V CDR1 and CDR2: SEHNR, FQNEAQ (reference sequence). The CDR3 totals 15 residues. CDR3 sequence reads: CASSLSGGAVYEQYF. The CDR3 DNA follows: TGTGCCAGCAGCCTTAGCGGGGGGGCCGTATACGAGCAGTACTTC.

The rearrangement uses TRBV11-3 and TRBJ2-3, with D perhaps matching TRBD2 (6 bases). This CDR3 region has 15 residues. From germline, CDR1 is SGHNT and CDR2 YENEEA. V lost 4 bases, J lost 1 base, and 12 bases lay in between. Here the CDR3 reads CASSSYSGGTDTQYF. CDR3 in DNA: TGTGCCAGCAGCTCATATAGCGGAGGCACAGATACGCAGTATTTT.

The chain combines TRBV18 with TRBJ1-5; a possible D gene is TRBD1 (6 bases). The CDR3 extends over 15 amino acids. Germline V lookup: CDR1 KGHSH, CDR2 LQKENI. Trimming shortened V by 2 bases and J by 5 bases, and 13 bases separated the two germline ends. This chain's CDR3 is CASSPGPGGHQPQHF. The CDR3 region has the DNA TGTGCCAGCTCACCAGGTCCGGGGGGGCATCAGCCCCAGCATTTT. Using reference TRBV18 and TRBJ1-5 for the parts outside the CDR3, the full variable domain is NAGVMQNPRHLVRRRGQEARLRCSPMKGHSHVYWYRQLPEEGLKFMVYLQKENIIDESGMPKERFSAEFPKEGPSILRIQQVVRGDSAAYFCASSPGPGGHQPQHFGDGTRLSIL.

V usage is TRBV5-4 and J usage is TRBJ2-2, with 9 bases identical to TRBD2. CDR1 is SGHNT and CDR2 is YYREEE in the germline V gene (reference sequence). The CDR3 has 16 residues. Germline trimming cut 3 bases from V and 7 bases from J; bases unmatched to any gene: 10. CDR3 bases: TGTGCCAGCAGCTCCCGTAGCGGGAGTGTGGGCGGGGAGCTGTTTTTT. Amino acids: CASSSRSGSVGGELFF.

The chain uses TRBV18 and TRBJ1-5; D is unresolved. Germline V gene sequence: CDR1 KGHSH, CDR2 LQKENI. V shed 2 bases and J shed 1 base, with 18 bases lying between them. The CDR3 contains 18 residues. The CDR3 is CASSPRRIALGSNQPQHF. The CDR3 nucleotides are TGTGCCAGCTCACCAAGGCGGATAGCCCTAGGCAGCAATCAGCCCCAGCATTTT. Full variable domain (outside the CDR3, taken from reference TRBV18 and TRBJ1-5): NAGVMQNPRHLVRRRGQEARLRCSPMKGHSHVYWYRQLPEEGLKFMVYLQKENIIDESGMPKERFSAEFPKEGPSILRIQQVVRGDSAAYFCASSPRRIALGSNQPQHFGDGTRLSIL.

This clone was observed once. The rearrangement uses TRBV18 and TRBJ1-6, with TRBD1 as a possible D gene (5 bases). CDR1 KGHSH and CDR2 LQKENI come from the germline V gene. The CDR3 is 15 amino acids. Trimming took 0 bases from V and 7 from J, leaving 10 bases between them. The CDR3 nucleotides are TGTGCCAGCTCACCACCCCAGGGAGGGAATTCACCCCTCCACTTT. This encodes CASSPPQGGNSPLHF.

V is TRBV30 and J is TRBJ1-6, with D hard to call. Germline CDR1 and CDR2: GTSNPN and SVGIG (reference sequence). The V and J ends lost 2 bases and 8 bases respectively, with 4 bases between them. This CDR3 spans 11 amino acids. The DNA of the CDR3 is TGTGCCTGGAGTCTACATTCACCCCTCCACTTT. Translation gives CAWSLHSPLHF.

This clone was observed many times. The rearrangement links TRBV5-1 to TRBJ1-1; unclear D gene. The germline gives CDR1 SGHRS, CDR2 YFSETQ. V lost 6 bases to trimming and J lost 0 bases, with 15 bases between them. This CDR3 contains 15 residues. The CDR3, as DNA: TGCGCCAGCACCCTATCACCCACTTTGAACACTGAAGCTTTCTTT. Protein: CASTLSPTLNTEAFF.

The chain combines TRBV5-1 with TRBJ1-2; 8 nucleotides align to TRBD1. Looked up from germline, CDR1 is SGHRS and CDR2 is YFSETQ. This CDR3 is built from 13 residues. Unmatched junction bases numbered 4, after V lost 5 bases and J lost 4 bases. The CDR3 DNA reads as TGCGCCAGCAGTTCCGACAGGGGCTATGGCTACACCTTC. Protein product: CASSSDRGYGYTF.

The genes are TRBV2 and TRBJ1-5; 7 bases are a match to TRBD1. J lost 7 bases, V lost 7 bases, and 7 bases had no gene match. This CDR3 spans 13 amino acids. Germline V lookup: CDR1 SNHLY, CDR2 FYNNEI. The CDR3 here is CASKGQVNQPQHF. CDR3 bases: TGTGCCAGCAAAGGACAGGTGAACCAGCCCCAGCATTTT.

The genes are TRBV5-6 and TRBJ1-1, with TRBD1 matching 8 bases. CDR1 and CDR2 (germline): SGHDT, YYEEEE. The CDR3 length is 16 residues. Unmatched junction bases numbered 8, after V lost 4 bases and J lost 0 bases. CDR3: CASSLGQGDMNTEAFF. As DNA, the CDR3 is TGTGCCAGCAGCCTAGGACAGGGAGACATGAACACTGAAGCTTTCTTT.

The chain links TRBV5-1 to TRBJ1-2, with a tentative D call TRBD1 (5 bases). The CDR3 sequence is 14 residues long. Germline V gives CDR1 SGHRS, CDR2 YFSETQ. V gave up 2 bases and J gave up 1 base, with 9 bases separating them. As DNA, the CDR3 is TGCGCCAGCAGCTTCACCGGGGGTAACTATGGCTACACCTTC. It encodes CASSFTGGNYGYTF. The complete variable domain, with remaining parts taken from reference TRBV5-1 and TRBJ1-2, reads KAGVTQTPRYLIKTRGQQVTLSCSPISGHRSVSWYQQTPGQGLQFLFEYFSETQRNKGNFPGRFSGRQFSNSRSEMNVSTLELGDSALYLCASSFTGGNYGYTFGSGTRLTVV.

The chain links TRBV5-1 to TRBJ2-5, with 12 bases matching TRBD2. The CDR3 runs 15 residues. Germline CDR1 and CDR2: SGHRS and YFSETQ. With V trimmed by 2 bases and J by 3 bases, 2 bases remained unmatched. As DNA, the CDR3 is TGCGCCAGCAGCTTCCGACTAGCGGGGGAAGAGACCCAGTACTTC. This sequence encodes CASSFRLAGEETQYF. The full variable domain, completed using reference TRBV5-1 and TRBJ2-5, is KAGVTQTPRYLIKTRGQQVTLSCSPISGHRSVSWYQQTPGQGLQFLFEYFSETQRNKGNFPGRFSGRQFSNSRSEMNVSTLELGDSALYLCASSFRLAGEETQYFGPGTRLLVL.

The rearrangement joins TRBV28 to TRBJ1-2; a possible D gene is TRBD1 (5 bases). Germline V gives CDR1 MDHEN, CDR2 SYDVKM. V shed 5 bases and J shed 6 bases, with 19 bases lying between them. The CDR3 consists of 15 residues. The CDR3: CASSLVRGGWNGYTF. The CDR3 DNA reads TGTGCCAGCAGTCTAGTGAGGGGAGGATGGAATGGCTACACCTTC.

The CDR3 coding sequence is TGTGCCAGTAGCCCCCCGCGCGGGCTAGCGGGAGGGCCAACAACAGATACGCAGTATTTT. Translated: CASSPPRGLAGGPTTDTQYF. V usage is TRBV19 and J usage is TRBJ2-3; 12 nucleotides match TRBD2. The germline V gene encodes CDR1 LNHDA and CDR2 SQIVND (reference sequence). CDR3 length equals 20 residues. The ends lost 6 bases at V and 3 bases at J; junction bases unmatched: 19.